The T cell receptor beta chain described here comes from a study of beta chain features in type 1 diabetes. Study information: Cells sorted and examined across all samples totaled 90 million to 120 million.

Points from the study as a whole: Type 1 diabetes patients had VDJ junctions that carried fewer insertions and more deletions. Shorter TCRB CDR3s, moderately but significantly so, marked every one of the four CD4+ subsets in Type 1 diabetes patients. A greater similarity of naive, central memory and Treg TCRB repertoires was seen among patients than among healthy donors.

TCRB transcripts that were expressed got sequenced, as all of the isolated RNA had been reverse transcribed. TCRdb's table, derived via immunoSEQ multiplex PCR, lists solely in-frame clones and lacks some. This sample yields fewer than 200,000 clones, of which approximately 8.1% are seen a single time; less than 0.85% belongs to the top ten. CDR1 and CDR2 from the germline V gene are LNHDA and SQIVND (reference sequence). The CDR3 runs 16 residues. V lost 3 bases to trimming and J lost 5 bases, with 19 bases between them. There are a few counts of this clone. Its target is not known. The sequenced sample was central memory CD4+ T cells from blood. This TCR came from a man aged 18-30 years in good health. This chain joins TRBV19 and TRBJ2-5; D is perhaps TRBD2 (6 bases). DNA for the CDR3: TGTGCCAGTAGTATTGGGCGGCGGAGGGCCGGGGAGACCCAGTACTTC. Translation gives CASSIGRRRAGETQYF.